The 20 T cell receptor beta chains listed next were all sequenced from one sample in a study of cytomegalovirus exposure and HLA in healthy donors. TCRdb's table, derived via immunoSEQ multiplex PCR, lists solely in-frame clones and lacks some. The table lists about 95,000 clones, 85% of them singletons. Material: PBMCs. These receptors were taken from a young man in good health and CMV-seropositive.

The chain couples TRBV28 to TRBJ2-2, with 8 bases aligning to TRBD1. CDR1 and CDR2 from the germline V gene are MDHEN and SYDVKM. The CDR3 has 15 residues. V lost 5 bases, J lost 7 bases, and 9 bases stayed unmatched. In DNA form, the CDR3 reads TGTGCCAGCAGTCCTCACAGACAGGGGATCGGGGAGCTGTTTTTT. Its translation: CASSPHRQGIGELFF.

The rearrangement uses TRBV9 and TRBJ2-1, with D uncertain. V lost 0 bases and J lost 7, with 2 bases in between. Germline V gene sequence: CDR1 SGDLS, CDR2 YYNGEE. The CDR3 covers 11 residues. The DNA of the CDR3 is TGTGCCAGCAGCGTAGCTAATGAGCAGTTCTTC. Its protein is CASSVANEQFF.

The chain combines TRBV28 with TRBJ2-5; 8 bases are a match to TRBD1. This CDR3 comprises 13 residues. Trimming took 5 bases from V and 4 from J; bases not matched to a gene: 3. The germline CDR1 and CDR2 sequences are MDHEN and SYDVKM. The CDR3 region has the DNA TGTGCCAGCAGTGGACAGGGCCCAGAGACCCAGTACTTC. Translating it yields CASSGQGPETQYF.

The rearrangement links TRBV7-2 to TRBJ2-5; 9 bases fit TRBD1. Germline assignment: CDR1 SGHTA and CDR2 FQGNSA. With V trimmed by 2 bases and J by 3 bases, 1 base remained unmatched. The CDR3 is 14 amino acids. This chain's CDR3 is CASSLTGGKETQYF. CDR3 DNA sequence: TGTGCCAGCAGCTTAACAGGGGGCAAAGAGACCCAGTACTTC. Full variable domain (remainder filled in from reference TRBV7-2 and TRBJ2-5): GAGVSQSPSNKVTEKGKDVELRCDPISGHTALYWYRQSLGQGLEFLIYFQGNSAPDKSGLPSDRFSAERTGGSVSTLTIQRTQQEDSAVYLCASSLTGGKETQYFGPGTRLLVL.

The V gene is TRBV5-1, the J gene TRBJ2-1; a possible D gene is TRBD1 (6 bases). V was trimmed by 7 bases and J by 5 bases, leaving 16 bases between them. The CDR3 consists of 14 residues. CDR1 and CDR2 (germline): SGHRS, YFSETQ. The CDR3 DNA sequence: TGCGCCAGCTCCAGTACACAGGGAGACAATGAGCAGTTCTTC. Its protein product is CASSSTQGDNEQFF.

This clone has just one count. This chain connects TRBV27 to TRBJ2-7; the D gene is possibly TRBD1 (5 bases). Trimming stripped 0 bases from V and 6 bases from J, with 12 bases between. The CDR3 sequence is 14 residues long. Germline V gene data show CDR1 as MNHEY and CDR2 as SMNVEV (reference sequence). For the CDR3, the DNA is TGTGCCAGCAGTTTATCTCAGGGTCGGGTCGAGCAGTACTTC. Translating gives CASSLSQGRVEQYF.

The table lists this clone with many counts. The chain couples TRBV18 to TRBJ2-7, with 8 nucleotides matching TRBD2. V lost 6 bases, J lost 3 bases, and 7 bases stayed unmatched. This CDR3 is 14 amino acids long. Germline CDR1 KGHSH, CDR2 LQKENI. CDR3 in DNA: TGTGCCAGCTCCGGGGTGCGGGAGGTCTACGAGCAGTACTTC. It codes for CASSGVREVYEQYF.

The rearrangement joins TRBV4-2 to TRBJ2-7, with 10 bases lining up with TRBD2. CDR1 and CDR2 (germline): LGHNA, YNFKEQ. The CDR3 is 16 residues long. Trimming took 2 bases from V and 6 from J; bases not matched to a gene: 10. The CDR3 loop reads CASSQTGTSGNPEQYF. The CDR3 nucleotides are TGTGCCAGCAGCCAAACGGGAACTAGCGGGAACCCCGAGCAGTACTTC.

V usage is TRBV28 and J usage is TRBJ2-7; a possible D gene is TRBD2 (5 bases). The V gene's germline CDR1 is MDHEN and CDR2 SYDVKM. CDR3 length: 13 residues. CDR3 sequence reads: CAISEGPGYEQYV. CDR3 coding DNA: TGTGCCATCAGTGAGGGCCCGGGGTACGAGCAGTACGTC.

This chain joins TRBV28 and TRBJ1-2; TRBD1 matches 9 bases. This CDR3 contains 14 residues. V shed 5 bases and J 4 bases; nucleotides not matched to a gene: 5. Germline V gene lookup returns CDR1 MDHEN and CDR2 SYDVKM. The CDR3, as DNA: TGTGCCAGCAGTCTACAGGGGGCGGCCTATGGCTACACCTTC. Its protein is CASSLQGAAYGYTF.

This sequence joins TRBV6-1 and TRBJ2-7, with 8 bases matching TRBD1. Germline V gene lookup returns CDR1 MNHNS and CDR2 SASEGT. The CDR3 has 15 residues. The V and J ends lost 6 bases and 7 bases, in that order; junction bases with no gene match: 14. CDR3 sequence reads: CASRGAVQGAGEQYF. CDR3 in DNA: TGTGCCAGCAGAGGTGCGGTCCAGGGGGCTGGGGAGCAGTACTTC.

This clone was detected only once. The J gene is TRBJ1-3, the V gene TRBV11-2; D is undetermined. Trimming took 8 bases from V and 3 from J, leaving 17 bases between them. The V gene's germline CDR1 is SGHAT and CDR2 FQNNGV. The CDR3 has 15 residues. The CDR3: CASGPGLTFGNTIYF. As DNA, the CDR3 is TGTGCCAGCGGACCGGGATTGACCTTTGGAAACACCATATATTTT.

The chain carries TRBV5-1 and TRBJ1-1, with 7 bases matching TRBD1. Germline V lookup: CDR1 SGHRS, CDR2 YFSETQ. CDR3 length: 15 residues. Trimming took 4 bases from V and 0 from J; bases not matched to a gene: 6. The CDR3 DNA sequence: TGCGCCAGCAGCATGACAGGGCACCTGAACACTGAAGCTTTCTTT. It codes for CASSMTGHLNTEAFF.

The V call is TRBV2, the J call TRBJ1-1, with a tentative D call TRBD1 (6 bases). Trimming stripped 4 bases from V and 0 bases from J, with 18 bases between. The length of the CDR3 is 17 residues. The germline CDR1 and CDR2 sequences are SNHLY and FYNNEI. DNA for the CDR3: TGTGCCAGCAGTGCGACTGGGGGCGATCCGATGAACACTGAAGCTTTCTTT. It translates to CASSATGGDPMNTEAFF.

This chain uses TRBV27 with TRBJ2-2, with D possibly being TRBD1 (6 bases). V was shortened by 2 bases and J by 1 base, with 8 bases between the two germline ends. Germline-derived CDR1 and CDR2 are MNHEY and SMNVEV (reference sequence). The CDR3 consists of 15 residues. CDR3 region: CASSLAGVNTGELFF. CDR3 DNA: TGTGCCAGCAGTTTAGCAGGGGTGAACACCGGGGAGCTGTTTTTT.

This sequence joins TRBV6-1 and TRBJ2-3; D is possibly TRBD2 (6 bases). CDR3 length equals 11 residues. Germline V lookup: CDR1 MNHNS, CDR2 SASEGT. Trimming cost V 8 bases and J 4 bases, with 7 bases left between them. In DNA, the CDR3 is TGTGCCAGCTGGAGGGCAGATACGCAGTATTTT. Amino acids: CASWRADTQYF.

The chain combines TRBV5-4 with TRBJ2-3; 7 bases align to TRBD1. The CDR3 loop spans 14 amino acids. After removal of 0 bases from V and 5 bases from J, the junction contained 3 bases not matched to a gene. Per germline, CDR1 SGHNT and CDR2 YYREEE (reference sequence). The CDR3 DNA follows: TGTGCCAGCAGCTTGGAACAGGGGAGAGATACGCAGTATTTT. It codes for CASSLEQGRDTQYF.

The J gene is TRBJ1-2, the V gene TRBV11-2; 8 bases fit TRBD1. This CDR3 is 15 amino acids long. Germline assignment: CDR1 SGHAT and CDR2 FQNNGV. The J segment lost 5 bases and the V segment lost 5 bases, leaving 10 bases of the junction unmatched. Written as DNA, the CDR3 is TGTGCCAGCAGCACACCCAGGGGGCGCGAGTATGGCTACACCTTC. It is translated as CASSTPRGREYGYTF.

This clone was detected only once. CDR3 sequence reads: CATSQVQGAPNEQFF. CDR3 coding DNA: TGTGCCACCAGCCAAGTACAGGGGGCGCCCAATGAGCAGTTCTTC. V usage is TRBV15 and J usage is TRBJ2-1, with 9 bases lining up with TRBD1. CDR3 size: 15 residues. Germline V gene lookup returns CDR1 LNHNV and CDR2 YYDKDF (reference sequence). V was clipped by 5 bases and J by 6 bases; unmatched bases: 8.

CDR3 nucleotides: TGTGCCATCAGTGAGTCGACAGGGGCGAGCGAGCAGTACGTC. It encodes CAISESTGASEQYV. The chain uses TRBV10-3 and TRBJ2-7, with 8 bases identical to TRBD1. The V gene's germline CDR1 is ENHRY and CDR2 SYGVKD. The CDR3 is made up of 14 amino acids. V trimming: 0 bases; J trimming: 6 bases; junction bases outside the gene matches: 4.